Listed below are T cell receptor beta chains from one sample, sequenced in a study of T cells after yellow fever vaccination. One entry per CDR3 protein results from TCRdb running MiXCR on the 5' RACE reads. The data hold some 500,000 distinct CDR3 sequences, with approximately 12% observed a single time. The specimen was PBMCs, collected on the day of the yellow fever booster vaccination. The receptor set was obtained from a man younger than 40 who received the YFV17D yellow fever vaccine. Both conserved end residues are part of each CDR3. Each record gives: J gene, V gene, D gene, clone size, CDR3 DNA, CDR3 protein. A D gene is named only where the DNA matches it firmly. Some rows have no size entry. The others give once, few or many, or a class for an expanded clone.

TRBJ2-7	TRBV19	.	few	TGTGCCAGTAGTATGGGGAGGACCTACGAGCAGTACTTC	CASSMGRTYEQYF
TRBJ2-7	TRBV11-2	.	.	TGTGCCAGCAGCTTGGGGGTTTCAGGAAACTCCTACGAGCAGTACTTC	CASSLGVSGNSYEQYF
TRBJ2-7	TRBV10-3	TRBD2	few	TGTGCCATCAGTGAAGGGAGACTAGCGGGAGGGCCTAAAATCTACTTC	CAISEGRLAGGPKIYF
TRBJ2-5	TRBV20-1	.	.	TGCAGTGCTCCCGGGGTAGGGGGAGAGACCCAGTACTTC	CSAPGVGGETQYF
TRBJ2-2	TRBV19	.	few	TGTGCCAGTACCACACTCTCCGGGGAGCTGTTTTTT	CASTTLSGELFF
TRBJ2-1	TRBV7-9	.	few	TGTGCCAGCAGCTCCCTGGGCGGGGAGCAGTTCTTC	CASSSLGGEQFF
TRBJ2-5	TRBV20-1	TRBD2	.	TGCAGTGCTAGAGATCAGAGTAGCGGGAGGGCCGTGGGGGAGACCCAGTACTTC	CSARDQSSGRAVGETQYF
TRBJ1-1	TRBV14	.	.	TGTGCCAGCAGCCCACTAGACAGATGGAACACTGAAGCTTTCTTT	CASSPLDRWNTEAFF
TRBJ1-1	TRBV18	.	few	TGTGCCAGCTCACCACAAGAGACGACAGGCTCGGGTACTGAAGCTTTCTTT	CASSPQETTGSGTEAFF
TRBJ1-1	TRBV20-1	.	few	TGCAGTGCTAACCGCCCAGGGAACACTGAAGCTTTCTTT	CSANRPGNTEAFF
TRBJ2-3	TRBV20-1	TRBD2	.	TGCAGTGCTAACCTGGGGGGGAGCAGCACAGATACGCAGTATTTT	CSANLGGSSTDTQYF
TRBJ2-5	TRBV25-1	.	many	TGTGCCAGCAGTGAATCGTTTACAGCCCAAGAGACCCAGTACTTC	CASSESFTAQETQYF
TRBJ2-6	TRBV5-1	TRBD1	few	TGCGCCAGCAGCTTGGCGGGACAGTCCTCTGGGGCCAACGTCCTGACTTTC	CASSLAGQSSGANVLTF
TRBJ2-1	TRBV20-1	.	.	TGCAGTGCTAGGACTAGAGGCGGGTTTGAGCAGTTCTTC	CSARTRGGFEQFF
TRBJ2-1	TRBV24-1	TRBD2	.	TGTGCCACCCGGGAGGACCCGAACGGCAATGAGCAGTTCTTC	CATREDPNGNEQFF
TRBJ1-6	TRBV5-6	.	.	TGTGCCAGCAGTGTTTATAATTCACCCCTCCACTTT	CASSVYNSPLHF
TRBJ2-7	TRBV5-5	.	few	TGTGCCAGCAGCTTGCGTAGCCCCGGGACCTACGAGCAGTACTTC	CASSLRSPGTYEQYF
TRBJ2-7	TRBV28	TRBD2	many	TGTGCCAGCAGTTTTCAAACTAGCGGGAACTACGAGCAGTACTTC	CASSFQTSGNYEQYF
TRBJ2-7	TRBV6-1	.	.	TGTGCCAGCGTGGTTCGGGCGAGCTCCTACGAGCAGTACTTC	CASVVRASSYEQYF
TRBJ1-1	TRBV4-2	.	few	TGTGCCAGCAGCCAAGACAGGGGCCGGAACACTGAAGCTTTCTTT	CASSQDRGRNTEAFF
TRBJ2-7	TRBV18	.	.	TGTGCCAGCTCACCGAATCACGAGCAGTACTTC	CASSPNHEQYF
TRBJ2-5	TRBV7-6	.	.	TGTGCCAGCAGCTCCGGAGGGGAGAAAGAGACCCAGTACTTC	CASSSGGEKETQYF
TRBJ2-2	TRBV6-1	.	few	TGTGCCAGCAGGCCCCCTACAGTATACGGGGAGCTGTTTTTT	CASRPPTVYGELFF
TRBJ2-7	TRBV4-3	TRBD2	few	TGCGCCAGCAGCCAGTATCTGGCCCTTGCGCGGGAGGGCTACGAGCAGTACTTC	CASSQYLALAREGYEQYF
TRBJ2-7	TRBV7-2	.	.	TGTGCCAGCAGCTTACCTGCGAGGCCCTACGAGCAGTACTTC	CASSLPARPYEQYF
TRBJ2-5	TRBV5-5	TRBD2	few	TGTGCCAGCAGCTTGTCTTGGACTAGCGTTCAAGAGACCCAGTACTTC	CASSLSWTSVQETQYF
TRBJ2-7	TRBV29-1	.	many	TGCAGCGTTGAAGAAGCCAGAGAAGGCTACGAGCAGTACTTC	CSVEEAREGYEQYF
TRBJ2-7	TRBV20-1	TRBD2	once	TGCAGTGCTACCCTAGCGGGAGGAGCCTACGAGCAGTACTTC	CSATLAGGAYEQYF
TRBJ2-3	TRBV15	.	.	TGTGCCACCAAGCAGGGAGGCACAGATACGCAGTATTTT	CATKQGGTDTQYF
TRBJ2-3	TRBV7-2	.	.	TGTGCCAGCAGCCCCCAACAGGGCGCTACGCAGTATTTT	CASSPQQGATQYF
TRBJ2-1	TRBV5-1	.	.	TGCGCCAGCAGCTCAGAGCCGGAGGACAATGAGCAGTTCTTC	CASSSEPEDNEQFF
TRBJ2-7	TRBV5-1	.	few	TGCGCCAGCAGCTTCGGTGGGGCCTCCACCTACGAGCAGTACTTC	CASSFGGASTYEQYF
TRBJ2-6	TRBV5-4	.	.	TGTGCCAGCAGCCCCCCGGGACCTGGGGCCAACGTCCTGACTTTC	CASSPPGPGANVLTF
TRBJ2-5	TRBV29-1	.	few	TGCAGCGGGGACGAGGGCGGGGAGACCCAGTACTTC	CSGDEGGETQYF
TRBJ1-4	TRBV7-9	.	few	TGTGCCAGCAGCGAAGGGACCCAAAGGGGGGAAAAACTGTTTTTT	CASSEGTQRGEKLFF
TRBJ1-2	TRBV7-9	.	.	TGTGCCAGCAGCTTAGCCCTGGGGGGCCCGGTCTATGGCTACACCTTC	CASSLALGGPVYGYTF
TRBJ1-2	TRBV9	.	few	TGTGCCAGCAGCGAGGTCAAGGGCGGCTACACCTTC	CASSEVKGGYTF